The 10 T cell receptor beta chains below come from one sample, sequenced in a study of regulatory T cells in long-lasting Graves disease. Time point specified: newly diagnosed GD, antithyroid drugs for less than 3 months. The TCR library was made from RNA that had been extracted from PBMCs in TRIzol. CDR3-region Arm-PCR and iRepertoire HTBI primers produced the TCR beta libraries. MiXCR, applied by TCRdb to the multiplex PCR reads, yields one record per CDR3 protein. This table holds about 400,000 distinct CDR3 sequences, 15% to 20% found once. This sample was also put to use in a study of T cells in Graves' hyperthyroidism and ophthalmopathy.

This specimen consisted of peripheral blood mononuclear cells (PBMCs), obtained at new diagnosis, from a patient treated with antithyroid drugs. These receptors all come from a woman younger than 35 with Graves disease.

In this sample, this clonotype turned up many times. The V gene is TRBV12-3 or TRBV12-4, the J gene TRBJ1-3; the D gene is possibly TRBD1 (5 bases). Trimming took 8 bases from V and 0 from J, leaving 17 bases between them. The CDR3 covers 16 residues. CDR3 coding DNA: TGTGCCAGCCTTCTCGGGGGTTCGGGCTCTGGAAACACCATATATTTT. Its translation is CASLLGGSGSGNTIYF.

This rearrangement joins TRBV5-1 to TRBJ2-3, with D possibly TRBD2 on 6 matching bases. The CDR3 sequence is 16 residues long. V dropped 5 bases and J dropped 2 bases, with 18 bases sitting between them. Germline-derived CDR1 and CDR2 are SGHRS and YFSETQ. DNA of the CDR3: TGCGCCAGCAGTTCTGGGACTTCCGGTAACACAGATACGCAGTATTTT. It specifies CASSSGTSGNTDTQYF.

The gene calls are TRBV2 and TRBJ1-3; D perhaps matches TRBD1 (5 bases). CDR1 is SNHLY, CDR2 FYNNEI, per germline. The V end lost 5 bases, the J end lost 2 bases, and 13 bases lay between the germline ends. This CDR3 comprises 15 residues. CDR3 region: CASSSRQRAGNTIYF. The CDR3 DNA sequence: TGTGCCAGCAGTTCCCGACAGAGAGCTGGAAACACCATATATTTT.

At least ten counts were recorded for this clonotype. CDR3 in amino acids: CASSESTGVDEQFF. In DNA, the CDR3 is TGCGCCAGCAGTGAGTCGACAGGGGTGGATGAGCAGTTCTTC. The chain employs TRBV10-1 and TRBJ2-1; 8 nucleotides align to TRBD1. Germline loops: CDR1 WNHNN, CDR2 SYGVQD (reference sequence). Trimming cost V 0 bases and J 8 bases; bases outside gene matches: 3. The CDR3 is 14 residues long.

The count of this clonotype is one. The V gene is TRBV3-1, the J gene TRBJ2-7; 8 bases fit TRBD2. V shed 6 bases and J 9 bases; nucleotides not matched to a gene: 13. Germline CDR1 reads LGHDT; CDR2 reads YNNKEL (reference sequence). The CDR3 has 14 amino acids. The CDR3 DNA sequence: TGTGCCAGCAGACCCCCCCGGCGGGAGGACGGGCAGTACTTC. This codes for CASRPPRREDGQYF.

The table lists this clonotype with many counts. This chain uses TRBV18 with TRBJ2-5; 8 bases map to TRBD1. The V and J ends lost 5 bases and 4 bases, in that order; junction bases with no gene match: 9. The CDR3 totals 15 residues. The V gene's germline CDR1 is KGHSH and CDR2 LQKENI. The DNA of the CDR3 is TGTGCCAGCTCAACAGCGACAGGGGAGGCAGAGACCCAGTACTTC. Its protein is CASSTATGEAETQYF.

This clonotype was seen many times. The chain recombines TRBV3-1 with TRBJ1-2; 9 nucleotides match TRBD1. Germline loops: CDR1 LGHDT, CDR2 YNNKEL (reference sequence). The CDR3 spans 14 residues. V lost 4 bases and J lost 13; bases outside the gene matches: 13. CDR3 sequence reads: CASSPGLRDRESTF. CDR3 nucleotide sequence: TGTGCCAGCAGCCCGGGCCTCCGGGACAGGGAAAGCACCTTC. The full variable domain, with the rest looked up from reference TRBV3-1 and TRBJ1-2, is DTAVSQTPKYLVTQMGNDKSIKCEQNLGHDTMYWYKQDSKKFLKIMFSYNNKELIINETVPNRFSPKSPDKAHLNLHINSLELGDSAVYFCASSPGLRDRESTFGSGTRLTVV.

J is TRBJ2-7 and V is TRBV7-8; the match to TRBD2 covers 13 bases. Germline V gene data show CDR1 as SGHVS and CDR2 as FQNEAQ. Trimming removed 1 base from V and 3 bases from J; junction bases left unmatched: 3. CDR3 size: 16 residues. CDR3 loop: CASSLVGTSGVYEQYF. In DNA form, the CDR3 reads TGTGCCAGCAGCTTAGTAGGGACTAGCGGGGTCTACGAGCAGTACTTC.

This clonotype came up many times. J is TRBJ2-7 and V is TRBV27; D ambiguous. This CDR3 spans 14 amino acids. Per the germline V gene, CDR1 is MNHEY and CDR2 is SMNVEV (reference sequence). Trimming shortened V by 6 bases and J by 0 bases, and 12 bases separated the two germline ends. Here the CDR3 reads CASSPTDTSYEQYF. CDR3 nucleotide sequence: TGTGCCAGCAGCCCGACCGACACCTCCTACGAGCAGTACTTC.

A few counts support this clonotype. This chain links TRBV9 with TRBJ2-5, with a tentative D call TRBD1 (5 bases). V was shortened by 4 bases and J by 0 bases, with 7 bases between the two germline ends. This CDR3 region has 13 residues. Germline CDR1 is SGDLS and CDR2 is YYNGEE. CDR3 sequence (DNA): TGTGCCAGCAGCCGGACATACCAAGAGACCCAGTACTTC. It specifies CASSRTYQETQYF.